The 12 T cell receptor beta chains listed next were all sequenced from one sample in a study of T cells after yellow fever vaccination (dated by TCRdb to the late 2010s). Libraries were made using 5' RACE. The sequencer listed for this sample is Illumina HiSeq 2500. TCRdb took the public reads, trimmed them with fastp at Q25, ran MiXCR for clone calling and kept in-frame beta chains. Merged by CDR3 protein, the rows form single entries marked with the most common genes and DNA. The sample table records about 69,000 distinct CDR3 sequences; roughly 6% of these occur just once. The ten largest clones add up to roughly 2% of the sample. The label giving this sample's treatment or condition can be read as: live attenuated yellow fever vaccine strain. Sequencing was performed on CD4+ T cells sorted from PBMCs, taken roughly 15 days after the first yellow fever vaccination. The receptor source for this set is a man younger than 35 who received the YFV17D yellow fever vaccine.

Ten or more counts support this clonotype. The chain links TRBV7-9 to TRBJ2-5; D unclear. The CDR3 totals 13 residues. V was clipped by 5 bases and J by 9 bases, with 16 bases between them. Per the germline V gene, CDR1 is SEHNR and CDR2 is FQNEAQ (reference sequence). The CDR3 bases are TGTGCCAGCAGCCCGGGCCCTAATGGGGCCCAGTACTTC. Its translation is CASSPGPNGAQYF.

A single count supports this clonotype. Given a much more abundant clone one base away, this may be a read error. The chain combines TRBV5-1 with TRBJ2-5; D remains unclear. Germline V gives CDR1 SGHRS, CDR2 YFSETQ. Between the trimmed V and J ends, which lost 3 bases and 5 bases, there was a span of 11 bases. The CDR3 consists of 13 residues. CDR3 bases: TGCGCCAGCAGCTGGACCACTCATGAGACCCAGTACTTC. It yields the protein CASSWTTHETQYF. The entire variable domain, with the rest obtained from reference TRBV5-1 and TRBJ2-5, is as follows: KAGVTQTPRYLIKTRGQQVTLSCSPISGHRSVSWYQQTPGQGLQFLFEYFSETQRNKGNFPGRFSGRQFSNSRSEMNVSTLELGDSALYLCASSWTTHETQYFGPGTRLLVL.

This clonotype showed up many times. This chain links TRBV6-5 with TRBJ2-7, with 9 positions matching TRBD1. V lost 6 bases to trimming and J lost 6 bases; unmatched junction nucleotides: 6. CDR3 length: 13 amino acids. CDR1 MNHEY and CDR2 SVGAGI come from the germline V gene. Written as DNA, the CDR3 is TGTGCCAGCAGCAGGGACAGGGCGGCCGAGCAGTACTTC. Translation gives CASSRDRAAEQYF.

This clonotype was seen ten or more times. The chain employs TRBV7-2 and TRBJ2-7, with no clear D. CDR3 length: 12 amino acids. V gave up 0 bases and J gave up 2 bases, with 2 bases separating them. The V gene's germline CDR1 is SGHTA and CDR2 FQGNSA. Here the CDR3 reads CASSLAPYEQYF. CDR3 DNA: TGTGCCAGCAGCTTAGCCCCCTACGAGCAGTACTTC. The full variable domain, with the rest looked up from reference TRBV7-2 and TRBJ2-7, is GAGVSQSPSNKVTEKGKDVELRCDPISGHTALYWYRQSLGQGLEFLIYFQGNSAPDKSGLPSDRFSAERTGGSVSTLTIQRTQQEDSAVYLCASSLAPYEQYFGPGTRLTVT.

This clonotype was detected only a few times. Germline is not matched at one junction end, which may reflect a read error. The chain links TRBV20-1 to TRBJ1-3; 8 bases fit TRBD1. The germline V gene has CDR1 DFQATT and CDR2 SNEGSKA (reference sequence). The CDR3 covers 16 residues. The CDR3 coding sequence is TGCTGTGCTAGTTCAGGGGGCGCGATTTCTGGAAACACCATATATTTT. It is translated as CCASSGGAISGNTIYF.

V and J are TRBV2 and TRBJ2-5; D gene uncertain. The CDR3 sequence is 12 residues long. The germline V gene has CDR1 SNHLY and CDR2 FYNNEI. V gave up 4 bases and J gave up 5 bases, with 8 bases separating them. The CDR3 protein is CASSALLETQYF. CDR3 in DNA: TGTGCCAGCAGTGCACTTCTGGAGACCCAGTACTTC.

This clonotype occurred many times. The chain joins TRBV5-1 to TRBJ1-1; tentatively, D is TRBD1 (5 bases). This CDR3 has 15 residues. From germline, CDR1 is SGHRS and CDR2 YFSETQ. Trimming pared 1 base from V and 1 base from J, leaving 11 bases between. This CDR3 is CASSLRWRGNTEAFF. Written as DNA, the CDR3 is TGCGCCAGCAGCTTGCGATGGAGGGGGAACACTGAAGCTTTCTTT.

The sample holds many counts of this clonotype. The chain joins TRBV5-6 to TRBJ1-2; D remains ambiguous. Germline V gene data show CDR1 as SGHDT and CDR2 as YYEEEE. Deletions cut 4 bases from V and 2 bases from J, with 18 bases between. The CDR3 extends over 16 amino acids. CDR3 sequence (DNA): TGTGCCAGCAGCAATCCGCCCGAGGGCCTCAACTATGGCTACACCTTC. This gives the protein CASSNPPEGLNYGYTF.

V gene TRBV4-2 combines with J gene TRBJ2-5, with a tentative D call TRBD2 (5 bases). CDR3 length: 11 residues. The germline CDR1 and CDR2 sequences are LGHNA and YNFKEQ. Trimming took off 8 bases at V and 7 bases at J, with 11 bases between the two ends. The CDR3 spells CASQDGRTQYF. The CDR3, as DNA: TGTGCCAGCCAAGATGGGAGGACCCAGTACTTC.

The rearrangement links TRBV2 to TRBJ2-7, with TRBD2 matching over 12 bases. The CDR3 totals 19 residues. The junction had 20 bases not matched to a gene; V was cut back by 11 bases and J by 0 bases. CDR1 and CDR2 from the germline V gene are SNHLY and FYNNEI. The CDR3 sequence: CAFCLRLRGLAGSSYEQYF. CDR3 bases: TGTGCCTTCTGTTTAAGGCTCCGAGGACTAGCGGGGAGCTCCTACGAGCAGTACTTC.

This clonotype was observed many times. The chain recombines TRBV6-2 or TRBV6-3 with TRBJ2-2; 9 bases align to TRBD1. The J segment lost 7 bases and the V segment lost 8 bases, leaving 8 bases of the junction unmatched. Looked up from germline, CDR1 is MNHEY and CDR2 is SVGEGT. CDR3 length: 14 amino acids. The CDR3 DNA reads TGTGCCAGCCACGGACAGGGGCGGATCGGGGAGCTGTTTTTT. Amino acid sequence: CASHGQGRIGELFF.

This clonotype was counted ten times or more. The chain joins TRBV7-2 to TRBJ2-1; 12 bases align to TRBD2. CDR1 SGHTA and CDR2 FQGNSA come from the germline V gene. The CDR3 has 17 residues. V trimming: 5 bases; J trimming: 5 bases; junction bases outside the gene matches: 10. The CDR3 DNA reads as TGTGCCAGCAGCCCCAGGCTCACTAGCGGGGGGAACAATGAGCAGTTCTTC. This translates into CASSPRLTSGGNNEQFF.